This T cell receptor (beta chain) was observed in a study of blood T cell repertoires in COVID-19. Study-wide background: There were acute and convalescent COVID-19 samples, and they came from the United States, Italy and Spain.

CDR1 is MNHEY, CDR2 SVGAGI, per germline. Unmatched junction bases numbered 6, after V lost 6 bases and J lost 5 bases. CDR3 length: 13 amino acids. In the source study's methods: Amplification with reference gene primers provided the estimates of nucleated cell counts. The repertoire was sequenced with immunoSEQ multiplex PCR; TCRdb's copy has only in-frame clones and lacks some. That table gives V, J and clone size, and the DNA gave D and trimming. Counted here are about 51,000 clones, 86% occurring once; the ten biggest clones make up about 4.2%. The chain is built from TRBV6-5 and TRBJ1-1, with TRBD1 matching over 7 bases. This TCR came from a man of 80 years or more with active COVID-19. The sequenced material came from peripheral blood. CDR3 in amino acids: CASRIRGATEAFF. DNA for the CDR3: TGTGCCAGCAGAATCAGGGGGGCGACTGAAGCTTTCTTT.